Listed below are T cell receptor beta chains from one sample, sequenced in a study of shared clonotypes between healthy human individuals. Using immunoSEQ multiplex PCR, the repertoire was profiled, and TCRdb retains in-frame clones only, with some absent. The table records around 1.9 million clones, approximately 94% of them present only once. Sample: naive CD8+ T cells from PBMCs. The receptors derive from a man aged 18 to 29 in good health. Some clones in this sample may be carry-over from other donors' samples. The CDR3 runs from the conserved cysteine through the conserved F or W. D genes are given only for firm matches. A clone size is listed for some rows: how often the clone was seen (once, few, many), or a class if it is expanded.

j_gene: TRBJ2-5; d_gene: TRBD1; abundance: -; v_gene: TRBV19; CDR3aa: CASSIGTAKRQETQYF; CDR3nt: TGTGCCAGTAGTATCGGGACAGCAAAACGTCAAGAGACCCAGTACTTC
j_gene: TRBJ2-6; d_gene: -; abundance: -; v_gene: TRBV6-7; CDR3aa: CASSSGRSPGANVLTF; CDR3nt: TGTGCCAGCAGCTCGGGCAGGTCACCTGGGGCCAACGTCCTGACTTTC
j_gene: TRBJ2-1; d_gene: TRBD2; abundance: -; v_gene: TRBV18; CDR3aa: CASSPPRLAGVYPNEQFF; CDR3nt: TGTGCCAGCTCACCCCCGAGGCTAGCGGGAGTGTACCCCAATGAGCAGTTCTTC
j_gene: TRBJ2-1; d_gene: TRBD2; abundance: -; v_gene: TRBV9; CDR3aa: CASSVAQGLAKYNEQFF; CDR3nt: TGTGCCAGCAGCGTAGCCCAAGGACTAGCGAAATACAATGAGCAGTTCTTC
j_gene: TRBJ2-7; d_gene: TRBD1; abundance: -; v_gene: TRBV19; CDR3aa: CASSNPSGGEQYF; CDR3nt: TGTGCCAGTAGTAACCCATCAGGGGGAGAGCAGTACTTC
j_gene: TRBJ1-1; d_gene: -; abundance: once; v_gene: TRBV2; CDR3aa: CASSERGRGAEAFF; CDR3nt: TGTGCCAGCAGTGAGCGGGGGCGCGGGGCTGAAGCTTTCTTT
j_gene: TRBJ2-3; d_gene: -; abundance: -; v_gene: TRBV29-1; CDR3aa: CSVGSLGVSTDTQYF; CDR3nt: TGCAGCGTTGGTAGTTTAGGAGTATCGACAGATACGCAGTATTTT
j_gene: TRBJ2-1; d_gene: -; abundance: -; v_gene: TRBV21-1; CDR3aa: CASSKGQKHNEQFF; CDR3nt: TGTGCCAGCAGCAAAGGACAAAAGCACAATGAGCAGTTCTTC
j_gene: TRBJ2-2; d_gene: TRBD2; abundance: -; v_gene: TRBV11-2; CDR3aa: CASSPDFSSGATGELFF; CDR3nt: TGTGCCAGCAGCCCGGATTTTTCTAGCGGGGCTACCGGGGAGCTGTTTTTT
j_gene: TRBJ1-2; d_gene: -; abundance: -; v_gene: TRBV5-1; CDR3aa: CASSFNQGAANGYTF; CDR3nt: TGCGCCAGCAGCTTCAATCAAGGGGCCGCAAATGGCTACACCTTC
j_gene: TRBJ1-1; d_gene: TRBD1; abundance: -; v_gene: TRBV7-9; CDR3aa: CASSPLWGQGMALAEAFF; CDR3nt: TGTGCCAGCAGCCCTCTGTGGGGACAGGGTATGGCCCTGGCTGAAGCTTTCTTT
j_gene: TRBJ2-2; d_gene: TRBD1; abundance: -; v_gene: TRBV15; CDR3aa: CATSSYRGDTGELFF; CDR3nt: TGTGCCACCAGCAGTTACAGGGGGGACACCGGGGAGCTGTTTTTT
j_gene: TRBJ2-7; d_gene: TRBD2; abundance: -; v_gene: TRBV19; CDR3aa: CASSITSGSPYEQYF; CDR3nt: TGTGCCAGTAGTATTACTAGCGGGAGCCCATACGAGCAGTACTTC
j_gene: TRBJ1-2; d_gene: -; abundance: -; v_gene: TRBV27; CDR3aa: CASSSQTGRYGYTF; CDR3nt: TGTGCCAGCAGTTCGCAGACAGGCCGATATGGCTACACCTTC
j_gene: TRBJ2-2; d_gene: TRBD1; abundance: -; v_gene: TRBV9; CDR3aa: CASSVQTDRGWTGELFF; CDR3nt: TGTGCCAGCAGCGTGCAAACGGACAGGGGATGGACCGGGGAGCTGTTTTTT
j_gene: TRBJ2-5; d_gene: TRBD1; abundance: -; v_gene: TRBV7-9; CDR3aa: CASSPRGQGGPPGETQYF; CDR3nt: TGTGCCAGCAGCCCGAGGGGACAGGGAGGGCCGCCGGGAGAGACCCAGTACTTC
j_gene: TRBJ1-1; d_gene: -; abundance: once; v_gene: TRBV6-1; CDR3aa: CASSERIGLINEAFF; CDR3nt: TGTGCCAGCAGTGAAAGGATTGGCCTCATCAATGAAGCTTTCTTT
j_gene: TRBJ2-1; d_gene: -; abundance: -; v_gene: TRBV18; CDR3aa: CASSPELAVGYNEQFF; CDR3nt: TGTGCCAGCTCACCGGAGCTAGCTGTCGGGTACAATGAGCAGTTCTTC
j_gene: TRBJ2-7; d_gene: -; abundance: -; v_gene: TRBV30; CDR3aa: CAWRTGSSYEQYF; CDR3nt: TGTGCCTGGAGAACAGGGAGCTCCTACGAGCAGTACTTC
j_gene: TRBJ2-7; d_gene: TRBD2; abundance: -; v_gene: TRBV27; CDR3aa: CASSLQSSGPYEQYF; CDR3nt: TGTGCCAGCAGTTTGCAATCTAGCGGACCCTACGAGCAGTACTTC
j_gene: TRBJ1-1; d_gene: -; abundance: -; v_gene: TRBV21-1; CDR3aa: CASSSQGWGPNTEAFF; CDR3nt: TGTGCCAGCAGCTCCCAGGGGTGGGGGCCCAACACTGAAGCTTTCTTT
j_gene: TRBJ2-1; d_gene: TRBD1; abundance: -; v_gene: TRBV28; CDR3aa: CASRDRGVNEQFF; CDR3nt: TGTGCCAGCCGGGACAGGGGGGTTAATGAGCAGTTCTTC
j_gene: TRBJ2-7; d_gene: -; abundance: -; v_gene: TRBV5-6; CDR3aa: CASSSLRDGGYEQYF; CDR3nt: TGTGCCAGCAGCTCCCTCCGGGACGGGGGCTACGAGCAGTACTTC